This record looks at one T cell receptor beta chain sequence and its context. CDR3 length: 16 amino acids. Germline values: CDR1 SEHNR, CDR2 FQNEAQ (reference sequence). Trimming stripped 6 bases from V and 0 bases from J, with 15 bases between. Authors' processing steps: Nucleated cell number was recorded as an estimate derived from reference gene primer amplification. The table came from immunoSEQ multiplex PCR; TCRdb's copy has only in-frame clones and leaves some out. V and J calls and clone size are copied from that table; D and trimming were computed from the DNA. The table has about 240,000 clones, around 80% seen once. The data belong to a study of blood T cell repertoires in COVID-19. Study as a whole: Samples of COVID-19 (acute and convalescent) were obtained from the United States, Italy and Spain.

This chain links TRBV7-9 with TRBJ2-1; unclear D gene. This receptor was identified in a human donor in a cohort sampled during active COVID-19. The sequenced sample was peripheral blood. The CDR3 spells CASRLSGSPSYNEQFF. CDR3 coding DNA: TGTGCCAGCAGATTATCCGGGTCCCCCTCCTACAATGAGCAGTTCTTC.